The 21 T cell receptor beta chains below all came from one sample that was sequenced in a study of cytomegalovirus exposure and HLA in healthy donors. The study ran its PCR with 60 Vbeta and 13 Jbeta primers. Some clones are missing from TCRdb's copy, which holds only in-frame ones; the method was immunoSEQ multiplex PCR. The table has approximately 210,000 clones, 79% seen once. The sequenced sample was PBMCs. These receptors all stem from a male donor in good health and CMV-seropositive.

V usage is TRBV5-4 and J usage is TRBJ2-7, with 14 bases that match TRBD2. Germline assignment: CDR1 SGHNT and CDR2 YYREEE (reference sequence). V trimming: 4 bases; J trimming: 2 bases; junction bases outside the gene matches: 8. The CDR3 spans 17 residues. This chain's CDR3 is CASSGGTSGRRAYEQYF. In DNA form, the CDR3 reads TGTGCCAGCAGCGGCGGGACTAGCGGGAGACGGGCCTACGAGCAGTACTTC.

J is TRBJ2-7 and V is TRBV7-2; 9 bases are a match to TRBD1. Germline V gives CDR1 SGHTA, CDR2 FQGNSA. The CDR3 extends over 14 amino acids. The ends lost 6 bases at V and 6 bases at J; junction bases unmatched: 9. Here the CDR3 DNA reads TGTGCCAGCAGTACGGACAGGGGTTCGCGCGAGCAGTACTTC. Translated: CASSTDRGSREQYF.

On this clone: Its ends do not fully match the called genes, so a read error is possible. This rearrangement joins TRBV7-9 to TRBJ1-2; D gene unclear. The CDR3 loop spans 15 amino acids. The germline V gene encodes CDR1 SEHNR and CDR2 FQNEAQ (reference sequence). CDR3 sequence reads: CSSSSFTGAGNGYTF. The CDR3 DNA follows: TGTTCCAGCAGCTCCTTTACGGGAGCTGGGAATGGCTACACCTTC.

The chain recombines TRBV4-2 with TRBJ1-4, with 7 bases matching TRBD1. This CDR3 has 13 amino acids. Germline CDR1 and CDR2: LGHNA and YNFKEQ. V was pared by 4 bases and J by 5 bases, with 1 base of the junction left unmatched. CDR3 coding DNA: TGTGCCAGCAGCCTGACAGGGAATGAAAAACTGTTTTTT. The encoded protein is CASSLTGNEKLFF.

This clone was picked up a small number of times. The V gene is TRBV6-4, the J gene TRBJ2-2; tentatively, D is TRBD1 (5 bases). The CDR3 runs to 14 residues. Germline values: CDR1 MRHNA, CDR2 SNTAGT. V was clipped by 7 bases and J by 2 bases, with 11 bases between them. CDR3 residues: CASKSQGNTGELFF. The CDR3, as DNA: TGTGCCAGCAAGAGTCAGGGTAACACCGGGGAGCTGTTTTTT.

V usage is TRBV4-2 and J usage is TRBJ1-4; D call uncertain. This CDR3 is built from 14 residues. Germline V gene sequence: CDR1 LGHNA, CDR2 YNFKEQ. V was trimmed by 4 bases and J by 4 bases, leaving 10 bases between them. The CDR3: CASSPGGSNEKLFF. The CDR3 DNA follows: TGTGCCAGCAGCCCGGGTGGGAGTAATGAAAAACTGTTTTTT.

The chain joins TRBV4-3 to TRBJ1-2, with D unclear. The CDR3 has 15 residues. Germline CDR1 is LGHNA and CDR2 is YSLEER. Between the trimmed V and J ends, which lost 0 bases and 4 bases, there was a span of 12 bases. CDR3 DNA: TGCGCCAGCAGCCAAGACGTGCCCGTTAGCTATGGCTACACCTTC. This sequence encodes CASSQDVPVSYGYTF.

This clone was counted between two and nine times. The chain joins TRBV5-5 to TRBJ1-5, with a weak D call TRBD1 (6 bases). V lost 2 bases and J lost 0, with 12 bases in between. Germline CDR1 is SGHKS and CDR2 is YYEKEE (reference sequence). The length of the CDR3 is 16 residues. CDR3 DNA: TGTGCCAGCAGCTTACGGACAGATTATAGCAATCAGCCCCAGCATTTT. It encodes CASSLRTDYSNQPQHF.

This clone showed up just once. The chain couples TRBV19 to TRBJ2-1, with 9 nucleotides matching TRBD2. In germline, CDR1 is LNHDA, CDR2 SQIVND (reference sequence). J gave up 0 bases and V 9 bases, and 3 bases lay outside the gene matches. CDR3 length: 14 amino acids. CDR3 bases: TGTGCCAGCCGTAGCGGGAGCTCCTACAATGAGCAGTTCTTC. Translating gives CASRSGSSYNEQFF.

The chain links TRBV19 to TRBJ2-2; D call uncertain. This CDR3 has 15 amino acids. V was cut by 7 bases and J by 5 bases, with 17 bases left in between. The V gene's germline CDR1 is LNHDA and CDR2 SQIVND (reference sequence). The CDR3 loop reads CASTWAGLATGELFF. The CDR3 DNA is TGTGCCAGTACTTGGGCAGGTCTCGCTACCGGGGAGCTGTTTTTT.

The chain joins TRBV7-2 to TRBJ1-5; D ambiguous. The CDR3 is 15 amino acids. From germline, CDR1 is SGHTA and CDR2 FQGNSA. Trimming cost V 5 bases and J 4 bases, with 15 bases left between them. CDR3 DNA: TGTGCCAGCAGCCCCGTCCCCGGGTGGAATCAGCCCCAGCATTTT. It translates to CASSPVPGWNQPQHF.

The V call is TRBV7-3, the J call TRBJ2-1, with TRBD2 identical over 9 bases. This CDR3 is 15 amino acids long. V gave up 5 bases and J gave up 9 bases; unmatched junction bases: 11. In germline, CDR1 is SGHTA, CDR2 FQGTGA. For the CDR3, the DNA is TGTGCCAGCAGCCCACTGGCGGGAGGGCCAGCTGAGCAGTTCTTC. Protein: CASSPLAGGPAEQFF.

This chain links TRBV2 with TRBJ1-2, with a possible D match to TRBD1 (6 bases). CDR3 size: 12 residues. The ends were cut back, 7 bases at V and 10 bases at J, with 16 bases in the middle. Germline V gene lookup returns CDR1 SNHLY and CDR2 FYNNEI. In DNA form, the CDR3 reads TGTGCCAGCACTACTACCGGGGACATCTACACCTTC. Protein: CASTTTGDIYTF.

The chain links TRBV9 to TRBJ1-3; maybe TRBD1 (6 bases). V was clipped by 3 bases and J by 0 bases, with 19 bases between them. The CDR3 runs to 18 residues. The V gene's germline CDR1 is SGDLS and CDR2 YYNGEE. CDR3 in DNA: TGTGCCAGCAGCGGTAGTTGGGGGACACCCGCCTCTGGAAACACCATATATTTT. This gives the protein CASSGSWGTPASGNTIYF.

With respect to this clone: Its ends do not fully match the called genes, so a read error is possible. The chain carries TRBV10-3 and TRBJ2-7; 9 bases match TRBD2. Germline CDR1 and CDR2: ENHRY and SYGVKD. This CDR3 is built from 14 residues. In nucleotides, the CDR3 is TGTGCCATCAGTGACGGCGGGAGGGCCTACGGGCAGTACTTC. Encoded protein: CAISDGGRAYGQYF.

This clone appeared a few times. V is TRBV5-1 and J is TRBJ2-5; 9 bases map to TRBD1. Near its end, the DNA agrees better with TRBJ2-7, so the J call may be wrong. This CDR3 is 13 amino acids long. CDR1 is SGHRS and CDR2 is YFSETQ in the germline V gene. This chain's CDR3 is CASSLQGAPEQYF. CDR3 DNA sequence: TGCGCCAGCAGCTTACAGGGGGCGCCCGAGCAGTACTTC.

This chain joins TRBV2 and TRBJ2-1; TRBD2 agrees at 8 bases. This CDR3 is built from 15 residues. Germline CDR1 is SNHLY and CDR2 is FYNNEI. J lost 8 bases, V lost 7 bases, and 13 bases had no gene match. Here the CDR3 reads CASTAWAGGRDEQFF. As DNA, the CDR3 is TGTGCCAGCACCGCGTGGGCGGGAGGCCGCGATGAGCAGTTCTTC.

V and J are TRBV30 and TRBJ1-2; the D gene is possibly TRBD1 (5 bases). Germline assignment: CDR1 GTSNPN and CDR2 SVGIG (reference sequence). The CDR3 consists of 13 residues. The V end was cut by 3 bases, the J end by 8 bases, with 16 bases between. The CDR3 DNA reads TGTGCCTGGAGAGTTCAGGGTCCGGGCGGCTACACCTTC. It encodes CAWRVQGPGGYTF.

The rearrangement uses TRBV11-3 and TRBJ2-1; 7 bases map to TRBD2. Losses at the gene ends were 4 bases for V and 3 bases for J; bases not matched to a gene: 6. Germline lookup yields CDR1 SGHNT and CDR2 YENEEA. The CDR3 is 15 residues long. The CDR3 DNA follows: TGTGCCAGCAGCTCGCGGGGGACGAACTACAATGAGCAGTTCTTC. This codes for CASSSRGTNYNEQFF.

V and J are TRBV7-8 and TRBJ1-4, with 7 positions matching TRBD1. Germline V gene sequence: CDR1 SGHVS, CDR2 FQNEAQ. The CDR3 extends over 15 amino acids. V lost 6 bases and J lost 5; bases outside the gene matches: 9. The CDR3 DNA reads TGTGCCAGCAGTACATCCGGGACAGTCAATGAAAAACTGTTTTTT. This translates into CASSTSGTVNEKLFF.

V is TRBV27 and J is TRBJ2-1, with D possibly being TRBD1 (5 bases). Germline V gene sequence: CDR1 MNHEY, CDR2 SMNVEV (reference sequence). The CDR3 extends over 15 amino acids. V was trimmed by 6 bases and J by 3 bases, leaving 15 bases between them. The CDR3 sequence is CASSTEDTGYNEQFF. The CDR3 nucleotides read TGTGCCAGCAGCACCGAGGACACAGGCTACAATGAGCAGTTCTTC.